This passage covers 28 T cell receptor beta chains from one sample sequenced in a study of blood T cells in healthy people across ages. Through a sample-barcoded 5' primer and a J-beta primer mix, a second PCR was run for roughly 7 to 12 cycles. TCRdb re-derived calls from the 5' RACE reads in MiXCR, one entry per CDR3 protein. The data show hundreds of thousands of distinct CDR3 sequences, with 58% seen just once and around 37% held by the top ten. The sequencing sample was made of blood. The receptor source for this set is a man aged 60 to 75 in good health.

This clonotype occurred once. Here the CDR3 omits its conserved ending phenylalanine or tryptophan, so a read error is the likely source. For the CDR3, the DNA is TGCGCCAGCAGTCTGGACTTTCGCCCGGGGGAGCTGTTTCTT. Protein sequence: CASSLDFRPGELFL. The J gene is TRBJ2-2, the V gene TRBV5-1, with D possibly being TRBD2 (5 bases). V lost 5 bases, J lost 8 bases, and 16 bases lay in between. This CDR3 spans 14 amino acids. CDR1 is SGHRS, CDR2 YFSETQ, per germline.

This clonotype was detected only a few times. CDR3 region: CASSFPDRAGANVLTF. In DNA form, the CDR3 reads TGTGCCAGCAGCTTCCCCGACAGGGCTGGGGCCAACGTCCTGACTTTC. The rearrangement uses TRBV5-6 and TRBJ2-6; 7 bases match TRBD1. This CDR3 contains 16 residues. Trimming took 2 bases from V and 2 from J; bases not matched to a gene: 4. Germline V gene data show CDR1 as SGHDT and CDR2 as YYEEEE. Variable domain in full (rest from reference TRBV5-6 and TRBJ2-6): DAGVTQSPTHLIKTRGQQVTLRCSPKSGHDTVSWYQQALGQGPQFIFQYYEEEERQRGNFPDRFSGHQFPNYSSELNVNALLLGDSALYLCASSFPDRAGANVLTFGAGSRLTVL.

This clonotype turned up a few times. The chain has TRBV5-1 and TRBJ2-3, with 10 bases identical to TRBD2. Germline lookup yields CDR1 SGHRS and CDR2 YFSETQ. V trimming: 5 bases; J trimming: 3 bases; junction bases outside the gene matches: 9. The CDR3 extends over 16 amino acids. CDR3 sequence (DNA): TGCGCCAGCAGAACCGGGACTAGCGCATCAACAGATACGCAGTATTTT. Protein product: CASRTGTSASTDTQYF.

Note on this clonotype: The junction differs from germline at one of its ends, possibly a read error. V and J are TRBV7-2 and TRBJ2-6, with 10 positions matching TRBD1. The CDR3 length is 18 residues. CDR1 SGHTA and CDR2 FQGNSA come from the germline V gene. CDR3 protein: CASSAVRDRGSGADVLTF. DNA of the CDR3: TGTGCCAGCAGCGCAGTCCGGGACAGGGGTTCTGGGGCCGACGTCCTGACTTTC.

The genes are TRBV27 and TRBJ2-1; D tentatively reads TRBD1 or TRBD2 (5 bases each). This CDR3 region has 15 residues. V lost 3 bases, J lost 11 bases, and 20 bases lay in between. The germline V gene has CDR1 MNHEY and CDR2 SMNVEV (reference sequence). CDR3 residues: CASSLGDGYTMKQFF. The CDR3 DNA reads as TGTGCCAGCAGTTTGGGGGACGGGTATACAATGAAGCAGTTCTTC.

The sample holds a few counts of this clonotype. J is TRBJ2-7 and V is TRBV20-1; 7 positions agree with TRBD1. Germline assignment: CDR1 DFQATT and CDR2 SNEGSKA (reference sequence). V was clipped by 1 base and J by 3 bases; unmatched bases: 6. This CDR3 contains 14 residues. Here the CDR3 DNA reads TGCAGTGCTAGAGGTACAGGGGTGTTCTACGAGCAGTACTTC. Encoded protein: CSARGTGVFYEQYF.

The V gene is TRBV6-1, the J gene TRBJ2-5; D gene ambiguous. V lost 3 bases to trimming and J lost 4 bases, with 6 bases between them. This CDR3 has 12 amino acids. The germline V gene has CDR1 MNHNS and CDR2 SASEGT. CDR3 sequence: CASSELRETQYF. Here the CDR3 DNA reads TGTGCCAGCAGTGAGCTCAGAGAGACCCAGTACTTC.

This sequence joins TRBV12-3 or TRBV12-4 and TRBJ2-5, with D perhaps being TRBD1 or TRBD2 (7 bases each). This CDR3 is 17 amino acids long. Between the trimmed V and J ends, which lost 6 bases and 1 base, there was a span of 21 bases. The CDR3 loop reads CASSKRGGGQSQETQYF. CDR3 nucleotides: TGTGCCAGCAGCAAAAGGGGAGGGGGACAGTCCCAAGAGACCCAGTACTTC.

V usage is TRBV5-1 and J usage is TRBJ2-7; the D is unclear. Trimming left V 9 bases short and J 3 bases short, with 19 bases between. This CDR3 comprises 14 residues. The germline V gene has CDR1 SGHRS and CDR2 YFSETQ. CDR3 sequence reads: CATARGTVDYEQYF. CDR3 DNA: TGCGCCACCGCGAGAGGTACGGTGGACTACGAGCAGTACTTC.

This clonotype appeared a few times. The chain employs TRBV5-4 and TRBJ2-1; D unresolved. Per germline, CDR1 SGHNT and CDR2 YYREEE (reference sequence). CDR3 length equals 12 residues. V was clipped by 0 bases and J by 10 bases, with 8 bases between them. CDR3 bases: TGTGCCAGCAGCTTGGTAAGGGCGGAGCAGTTCTTC. Protein product: CASSLVRAEQFF.

This clonotype was picked up a small number of times. The chain uses TRBV2 and TRBJ1-6; tentatively, D is TRBD1 (6 bases). The CDR3 extends over 16 amino acids. Germline V CDR1 and CDR2: SNHLY, FYNNEI. V was pared by 10 bases and J by 0 bases, with 16 bases between. The CDR3 spells CATKGQTSSYNSPLHF. The CDR3, as DNA: TGTGCCACCAAGGGACAAACGAGCTCCTATAATTCACCCCTCCACTTT.

The J gene is TRBJ2-7, the V gene TRBV6-1, with D possibly called TRBD1 or TRBD2 (6 bases each). Trimming took off 0 bases at V and 2 bases at J, with 11 bases between the two ends. The CDR3 has 15 residues. In germline, CDR1 is MNHNS, CDR2 SASEGT. CDR3 sequence (DNA): TGTGCCAGCAGTGAAGCGAGTAGGGGGGCCTACGAGCAGTACTTC. Translation gives CASSEASRGAYEQYF.

This clonotype has more than one count but fewer than ten. The CDR3 loop is CASSLPQDNYGYTF. The CDR3 nucleotides read TGTGCCAGCAGCTTGCCACAGGATAACTATGGCTACACCTTC. The rearrangement links TRBV7-2 to TRBJ1-2, with D maybe TRBD1 (5 bases). CDR1 SGHTA and CDR2 FQGNSA come from the germline V gene. V shed 3 bases and J shed 1 base, with 9 bases lying between them. This CDR3 spans 14 amino acids.

V and J are TRBV5-1 and TRBJ2-1; a weak D match, TRBD1 (5 bases). V lost 2 bases to trimming and J lost 5 bases, with 8 bases between them. Per the germline V gene, CDR1 is SGHRS and CDR2 is YFSETQ. The CDR3 has 13 residues. The CDR3, as DNA: TGCGCCAGCAGCTTCGGACACAACAATGAGCAGTTCTTC. Protein sequence: CASSFGHNNEQFF. Drawing the rest from reference TRBV5-1 and TRBJ2-1, the complete variable domain is KAGVTQTPRYLIKTRGQQVTLSCSPISGHRSVSWYQQTPGQGLQFLFEYFSETQRNKGNFPGRFSGRQFSNSRSEMNVSTLELGDSALYLCASSFGHNNEQFFGPGTRLTVL.

The V call is TRBV2, the J call TRBJ2-1; no firm D call. With 3 bases removed from V and 3 bases from J, the gap between germline ends came to 9 bases. Looked up from germline, CDR1 is SNHLY and CDR2 is FYNNEI. CDR3 length: 14 amino acids. The CDR3 loop reads CASSERQDYNEQFF. The CDR3, as DNA: TGTGCCAGCAGTGAGCGGCAGGACTACAATGAGCAGTTCTTC.

The chain uses TRBV7-9 and TRBJ2-5, with D uncertain. V was trimmed by 5 bases and J by 1 base, leaving 11 bases between them. The length of the CDR3 is 14 residues. Germline V lookup: CDR1 SEHNR, CDR2 FQNEAQ (reference sequence). CDR3: CASSLRVPQETQYF. DNA of the CDR3: TGTGCCAGCAGCCTACGGGTCCCCCAAGAGACCCAGTACTTC.

This chain uses TRBV25-1 with TRBJ2-2; D gene ambiguous. V lost 3 bases and J lost 4, with 12 bases in between. Germline assignment: CDR1 MGHDK and CDR2 SYGVNS. The CDR3 consists of 15 residues. The CDR3 DNA sequence: TGTGCCAGCAGTGATACGGAGACGAGCACCGGGGAGCTGTTTTTT. Residues: CASSDTETSTGELFF.

V usage is TRBV5-1 and J usage is TRBJ2-5; 7 bases match TRBD1. V dropped 4 bases and J dropped 5; count of bases not matched to a gene: 11. Germline V lookup: CDR1 SGHRS, CDR2 YFSETQ. There are 15 residues in the CDR3. This CDR3 is CASSTLGTAGETQYF. The CDR3 coding sequence is TGCGCCAGCAGCACCCTCGGGACAGCAGGGGAGACCCAGTACTTC.

This clonotype came up a few times. The chain joins TRBV5-1 to TRBJ2-5; 8 bases map to TRBD2. Losses at the gene ends were 3 bases for V and 1 base for J; bases not matched to a gene: 5. Germline assignment: CDR1 SGHRS and CDR2 YFSETQ. The CDR3 totals 15 residues. The CDR3 DNA is TGCGCCAGCAGCTATGGCGGGGGGCGCCAAGAGACCCAGTACTTC. Its translation is CASSYGGGRQETQYF. Full variable domain (missing parts from reference TRBV5-1 and TRBJ2-5): KAGVTQTPRYLIKTRGQQVTLSCSPISGHRSVSWYQQTPGQGLQFLFEYFSETQRNKGNFPGRFSGRQFSNSRSEMNVSTLELGDSALYLCASSYGGGRQETQYFGPGTRLLVL.

The chain recombines TRBV29-1 with TRBJ1-2; tentative D call: TRBD1 (6 bases). The CDR3 runs to 13 residues. CDR1 is SQVTM and CDR2 is ANQGSEA in the germline V gene. Trimming stripped 6 bases from V and 7 bases from J, with 18 bases between. The CDR3 DNA sequence: TGCAGCGTCCAGAACAGGGAATTCGGTGGCTACACCTTC. Translated, it gives CSVQNREFGGYTF.

This clonotype was picked up a small number of times. V and J are TRBV5-1 and TRBJ2-5; D is uncertain. CDR1 and CDR2 (germline): SGHRS, YFSETQ. The CDR3 consists of 15 residues. Trimming took 4 bases from V and 5 from J, leaving 18 bases between them. CDR3 region: CASSQQAAQRETQYF. The CDR3 region has the DNA TGCGCCAGCAGCCAGCAGGCAGCTCAACGGGAGACCCAGTACTTC.

By sample fraction, this clonotype is medium-sized. The CDR3 region has the DNA TGTGCCAGCAGCTCAAGTCAGTCTGGGAATGAGCAGTTCTTC. This translates into CASSSSQSGNEQFF. The chain carries TRBV7-9 and TRBJ2-1; no clear D gene. The V and J ends lost 4 bases and 7 bases respectively, with 14 bases between them. This CDR3 is 14 amino acids long. Germline CDR1 is SEHNR and CDR2 is FQNEAQ (reference sequence).

The chain combines TRBV5-1 with TRBJ1-2; tentatively, D is TRBD1 (5 bases). There are 15 residues in the CDR3. V was trimmed by 4 bases and J by 0 bases, leaving 13 bases between them. Germline-derived CDR1 and CDR2 are SGHRS and YFSETQ. The CDR3, as DNA: TGCGCCAGCAGCACGGGACTGGGAGCTAACTATGGCTACACCTTC. Protein: CASSTGLGANYGYTF.

This clonotype was seen only a few times. V and J are TRBV20-1 and TRBJ1-6; 7 bases map to TRBD1. V lost 5 bases and J lost 8; bases outside the gene matches: 6. This CDR3 has 13 residues. CDR1 and CDR2 from the germline V gene are DFQATT and SNEGSKA (reference sequence). This CDR3 reads CSAAPGGDSPLHF. CDR3 sequence (DNA): TGCAGTGCTGCCCCAGGGGGGGATTCACCCCTCCACTTT.

The chain couples TRBV20-1 to TRBJ2-3; 8 bases line up with TRBD2. The CDR3 is 14 residues long. The V and J ends lost 5 bases and 4 bases, in that order; junction bases with no gene match: 8. CDR1 and CDR2 (germline): DFQATT, SNEGSKA (reference sequence). The CDR3 DNA is TGCAGTGCTCCCGGGGGTAGCGGGGCAGATACGCAGTATTTT. Translated: CSAPGGSGADTQYF.

This clonotype has more than one count but fewer than ten. The rearrangement links TRBV11-2 to TRBJ2-5, with a tentative D call TRBD2 (6 bases). The CDR3 is 14 amino acids. V lost 1 base and J lost 5, with 11 bases in between. Germline-derived CDR1 and CDR2 are SGHAT and FQNNGV. This CDR3 is CASSLVSSGETQYF. DNA for the CDR3: TGTGCCAGCAGCTTAGTGTCGAGCGGGGAGACCCAGTACTTC.

This clonotype was picked up many times. The V and J genes are TRBV2 and TRBJ2-7, with D perhaps being TRBD1 or TRBD2 (5 bases each). V was cut by 8 bases and J by 0 bases, with 14 bases left in between. The CDR3 runs to 14 residues. Germline V lookup: CDR1 SNHLY, CDR2 FYNNEI. DNA for the CDR3: TGTGCCAGCTCCGGGACCGCGCACTCCTACGAGCAGTACTTC. It encodes CASSGTAHSYEQYF.

This clonotype was detected only once. The V gene is TRBV12-3 or TRBV12-4, the J gene TRBJ2-1, with D possibly being TRBD1 or TRBD2 (6 bases each). V was pared by 5 bases and J by 2 bases, with 13 bases between. The CDR3 has 15 amino acids. Here the CDR3 reads CASSRGGLPYNEQFF. CDR3 sequence (DNA): TGTGCCAGCAGTCGAGGGGGGTTGCCCTACAATGAGCAGTTCTTC.